Listed below are T cell receptor beta chains from one sample, sequenced in a study of blood T cell repertoires in COVID-19. TCRdb's table, derived via immunoSEQ multiplex PCR, lists solely in-frame clones and lacks some. The sample holds 200,000 or so clones, around 83% seen once. The sample consisted of peripheral blood. These TCRs come from a woman aged 40 to 50 with acute or convalescent COVID-19. Each CDR3 is given with its conserved first and last residue. Fields, in order: clone size, D gene, J gene, V gene, CDR3 length, CDR3 protein, CDR3 DNA. A D gene is named only where the DNA matches it firmly. Size is stated for part of the rows, as once, few or many counts, or as a class when the clone is expanded.

clone size: NA
D gene: TRBD2
J gene: TRBJ2-3
V gene: TRBV11-2
CDR3 length: 15
CDR3 protein: CASGEAGVGTDTQYF
CDR3 DNA: TGTGCCAGCGGAGAAGCGGGAGTGGGCACAGATACGCAGTATTTT

clone size: NA
D gene: NA
J gene: TRBJ2-1
V gene: TRBV15
CDR3 length: 15
CDR3 protein: CATSRDLGRYNEQFF
CDR3 DNA: TGTGCCACCAGCAGAGATTTGGGGCGGTACAATGAGCAGTTCTTC

clone size: NA
D gene: TRBD1
J gene: TRBJ1-1
V gene: TRBV18
CDR3 length: 21
CDR3 protein: CASSPRGQALGRVYMNTEAFF
CDR3 DNA: TGTGCCAGCTCACCACGGGGACAGGCTTTAGGTAGGGTCTATATGAACACTGAAGCTTTCTTT

clone size: NA
D gene: NA
J gene: TRBJ1-1
V gene: TRBV19
CDR3 length: 13
CDR3 protein: CASSIRVNTEAFF
CDR3 DNA: TGTGCCAGTAGTATTCGGGTGAACACTGAAGCTTTCTTT

clone size: once
D gene: TRBD1
J gene: TRBJ1-5
V gene: TRBV19
CDR3 length: 14
CDR3 protein: CASSSTGEDQPQHF
CDR3 DNA: TGTGCCAGTAGTTCAACAGGGGAGGATCAGCCCCAGCATTTT

clone size: NA
D gene: TRBD1
J gene: TRBJ2-7
V gene: TRBV7-9
CDR3 length: 18
CDR3 protein: CASSFFPSPGQGAGEQYF
CDR3 DNA: TGTGCCAGCAGTTTTTTCCCCTCCCCGGGACAGGGGGCAGGGGAGCAGTACTTC

clone size: NA
D gene: TRBD1
J gene: TRBJ2-7
V gene: TRBV28
CDR3 length: 13
CDR3 protein: CASSSGTVHEQYF
CDR3 DNA: TGTGCCAGCAGTTCAGGGACAGTCCACGAGCAGTACTTC

clone size: NA
D gene: NA
J gene: TRBJ1-5
V gene: TRBV7-8
CDR3 length: 14
CDR3 protein: CASSYYAENQPQHF
CDR3 DNA: TGTGCCAGCAGCTACTACGCGGAGAATCAGCCCCAGCATTTT

clone size: NA
D gene: TRBD1
J gene: TRBJ1-1
V gene: TRBV30
CDR3 length: 11
CDR3 protein: CAFKTGPGAFF
CDR3 DNA: TGTGCCTTCAAGACAGGGCCAGGAGCTTTCTTT

clone size: NA
D gene: TRBD2
J gene: TRBJ2-7
V gene: TRBV24-1
CDR3 length: 13
CDR3 protein: CATREREVGEQYF
CDR3 DNA: TGTGCCACCAGAGAGCGGGAGGTAGGCGAGCAGTACTTC

clone size: few
D gene: NA
J gene: TRBJ1-6
V gene: TRBV2
CDR3 length: 14
CDR3 protein: CASSVAGTNSPLHF
CDR3 DNA: TGTGCCAGCAGTGTCGCGGGAACAAATTCACCCCTCCACTTT

clone size: NA
D gene: TRBD1
J gene: TRBJ1-2
V gene: TRBV5-1
CDR3 length: 15
CDR3 protein: CASSTGQSSIYGYTF
CDR3 DNA: TGCGCCAGCAGCACGGGACAGAGTTCAATCTATGGCTACACCTTC

clone size: NA
D gene: TRBD1
J gene: TRBJ1-3
V gene: TRBV3-1/TRBV3-2
CDR3 length: 14
CDR3 protein: CASSLWTGEHTIYF
CDR3 DNA: TGTGCCAGCAGCCTTTGGACAGGGGAACACACCATATATTTT

clone size: NA
D gene: NA
J gene: TRBJ1-4
V gene: TRBV6-5
CDR3 length: 13
CDR3 protein: CASSRGESEKLFF
CDR3 DNA: TGTGCCAGCTCTCGGGGGGAGAGTGAAAAACTGTTTTTT

clone size: NA
D gene: TRBD1
J gene: TRBJ2-2
V gene: TRBV12-5
CDR3 length: 17
CDR3 protein: CASGLVPPGGGTGELFF
CDR3 DNA: TGTGCTAGTGGTTTGGTACCACCAGGGGGCGGCACCGGGGAGCTGTTTTTT

clone size: NA
D gene: TRBD1
J gene: TRBJ2-7
V gene: TRBV28
CDR3 length: 14
CDR3 protein: CASSRVRGFFEQYF
CDR3 DNA: TGTGCCAGCAGCCGGGTCAGGGGGTTCTTCGAGCAGTACTTC

clone size: NA
D gene: TRBD1
J gene: TRBJ2-7
V gene: TRBV6-5
CDR3 length: 14
CDR3 protein: CASMSTGAAYEQYF
CDR3 DNA: TGTGCCAGCATGTCGACAGGGGCAGCGTACGAGCAGTACTTC

clone size: NA
D gene: NA
J gene: TRBJ1-6
V gene: TRBV7-2
CDR3 length: 15
CDR3 protein: CASSLGTFYNSPLHF
CDR3 DNA: TGTGCCAGCAGCTTAGGGACATTTTATAATTCACCCCTCCACTTT

clone size: NA
D gene: NA
J gene: TRBJ1-2
V gene: TRBV3-1/TRBV3-2
CDR3 length: 14
CDR3 protein: CASSPRDFGYGYTF
CDR3 DNA: TGTGCCAGCAGCCCCAGGGATTTCGGCTATGGCTACACCTTC

clone size: once
D gene: NA
J gene: TRBJ2-7
V gene: TRBV20-1
CDR3 length: 11
CDR3 protein: CSASLLHEQYF
CDR3 DNA: TGCAGTGCTAGCTTACTTCACGAGCAGTACTTC

clone size: NA
D gene: NA
J gene: TRBJ2-4
V gene: TRBV15
CDR3 length: 17
CDR3 protein: CATSRDRDEGAKNIQYF
CDR3 DNA: TGTGCCACCAGCAGAGATCGGGATGAAGGGGCCAAAAACATTCAGTACTTC

clone size: NA
D gene: NA
J gene: TRBJ1-1
V gene: TRBV10-1
CDR3 length: 13
CDR3 protein: CASSVGLIAEAFF
CDR3 DNA: TGCGCCAGCAGTGTCGGTTTAATCGCTGAAGCTTTCTTT

clone size: once
D gene: NA
J gene: TRBJ2-5
V gene: TRBV7-2
CDR3 length: 11
CDR3 protein: CASSRWETQYF
CDR3 DNA: TGTGCCAGCAGCCGGTGGGAGACCCAGTACTTC

clone size: few
D gene: NA
J gene: TRBJ2-7
V gene: TRBV21-1
CDR3 length: 15
CDR3 protein: CASSKAWRQPYEQYF
CDR3 DNA: TGTGCCAGCAGCAAAGCGTGGCGACAGCCCTACGAGCAGTACTTC

clone size: once
D gene: NA
J gene: TRBJ2-1
V gene: TRBV6-6
CDR3 length: 15
CDR3 protein: CASKGPGILNNEQFF
CDR3 DNA: TGTGCCAGCAAGGGCCCGGGAATCTTGAACAATGAGCAGTTCTTC

clone size: NA
D gene: TRBD2
J gene: TRBJ2-1
V gene: TRBV5-8
CDR3 length: 14
CDR3 protein: CASSLGVAGREQFF
CDR3 DNA: TGTGCCAGCAGCTTGGGAGTAGCGGGACGGGAGCAGTTCTTC

clone size: NA
D gene: NA
J gene: TRBJ1-1
V gene: TRBV5-6
CDR3 length: 14
CDR3 protein: CASSLQGMNTEAFF
CDR3 DNA: TGTGCCAGCAGCTTGCAGGGGATGAACACTGAAGCTTTCTTT

clone size: NA
D gene: TRBD1
J gene: TRBJ2-7
V gene: TRBV30
CDR3 length: 15
CDR3 protein: CAWSTTTGYSYEQYF
CDR3 DNA: TGTGCCTGGAGTACGACGACAGGGTACTCCTACGAGCAGTACTTC

clone size: NA
D gene: TRBD1
J gene: TRBJ2-7
V gene: TRBV6-5
CDR3 length: 14
CDR3 protein: CASGPGQGTAEQYF
CDR3 DNA: TGTGCCAGCGGACCGGGACAGGGGACTGCCGAGCAGTACTTC

clone size: NA
D gene: TRBD2
J gene: TRBJ2-3
V gene: TRBV18
CDR3 length: 13
CDR3 protein: CATGTSRLDTQYF
CDR3 DNA: TGTGCCACGGGGACTAGCAGGTTAGATACGCAGTATTTT

clone size: medium-sized
D gene: TRBD1
J gene: TRBJ1-2
V gene: TRBV11-2
CDR3 length: 13
CDR3 protein: CASSLGTGHGYTF
CDR3 DNA: TGTGCCAGCAGCCTCGGGACAGGGCATGGCTACACCTTC

clone size: NA
D gene: TRBD1
J gene: TRBJ1-2
V gene: TRBV5-1
CDR3 length: 15
CDR3 protein: CASSSSPGQNYGYTF
CDR3 DNA: TGCGCCAGCAGCAGCAGCCCGGGACAGAACTATGGCTACACCTTC

clone size: NA
D gene: TRBD1
J gene: TRBJ1-1
V gene: TRBV9
CDR3 length: 15
CDR3 protein: CASSPGGNMNTEAFF
CDR3 DNA: TGTGCCAGCAGCCCAGGGGGCAATATGAACACTGAAGCTTTCTTT

clone size: NA
D gene: TRBD2
J gene: TRBJ2-7
V gene: TRBV27
CDR3 length: 14
CDR3 protein: CASSLSRLAGEQYF
CDR3 DNA: TGTGCCAGCAGTTTATCGCGGCTAGCGGGAGAGCAGTACTTC

clone size: once
D gene: NA
J gene: TRBJ1-5
V gene: TRBV2
CDR3 length: 13
CDR3 protein: CASSAGSNQPQHF
CDR3 DNA: TGTGCCAGCAGTGCAGGTTCCAATCAGCCCCAGCATTTT

clone size: NA
D gene: NA
J gene: TRBJ1-5
V gene: TRBV27
CDR3 length: 20
CDR3 protein: CASRAQYRQPSRRVVQPQHF
CDR3 DNA: TGTGCCAGCAGAGCTCAATACAGGCAGCCGTCGAGGCGCGTCGTTCAGCCCCAGCATTTT

clone size: NA
D gene: NA
J gene: TRBJ1-1
V gene: TRBV6-5
CDR3 length: 12
CDR3 protein: CVSLSSGTEAFF
CDR3 DNA: TGTGTCTCTCTGTCAAGCGGTACTGAAGCTTTCTTT

clone size: NA
D gene: NA
J gene: TRBJ2-3
V gene: TRBV21-1
CDR3 length: 16
CDR3 protein: CASGVGHGWGTDTQYF
CDR3 DNA: TGTGCCAGTGGAGTGGGACACGGGTGGGGCACAGATACGCAGTATTTT

clone size: NA
D gene: NA
J gene: TRBJ2-5
V gene: TRBV7-3
CDR3 length: 13
CDR3 protein: CASSSPGRETQYF
CDR3 DNA: TGTGCCAGCAGCTCCCCGGGGAGGGAGACCCAGTACTTC

clone size: few
D gene: TRBD1
J gene: TRBJ2-4
V gene: TRBV2
CDR3 length: 14
CDR3 protein: CASGGQGAQNIQYF
CDR3 DNA: TGTGCCAGCGGGGGACAGGGGGCCCAAAACATTCAGTACTTC

clone size: NA
D gene: TRBD1
J gene: TRBJ2-2
V gene: TRBV19
CDR3 length: 14
CDR3 protein: CASSDRGNFGELFF
CDR3 DNA: TGTGCCAGTAGTGACAGGGGAAACTTCGGGGAGCTGTTTTTT

clone size: once
D gene: NA
J gene: TRBJ2-2
V gene: TRBV28
CDR3 length: 13
CDR3 protein: CASRTSNTGELFF
CDR3 DNA: TGTGCCAGCCGGACTTCGAACACCGGGGAGCTGTTTTTT

clone size: few
D gene: NA
J gene: TRBJ1-3
V gene: TRBV2
CDR3 length: 15
CDR3 protein: CASRRQEVSGNTIYF
CDR3 DNA: TGTGCCAGCCGCCGACAGGAGGTCTCTGGAAACACCATATATTTT

clone size: few
D gene: TRBD1
J gene: TRBJ2-7
V gene: TRBV28
CDR3 length: 13
CDR3 protein: CASRPDRAHEQYF
CDR3 DNA: TGTGCCAGCAGGCCAGACAGGGCCCACGAGCAGTACTTC

clone size: NA
D gene: TRBD2
J gene: TRBJ2-1
V gene: TRBV7-3
CDR3 length: 18
CDR3 protein: CASSIAGGAPSPYNEQFF
CDR3 DNA: TGTGCCAGCAGCATAGCGGGGGGGGCCCCTTCCCCATACAATGAGCAGTTCTTC

clone size: NA
D gene: NA
J gene: TRBJ2-7
V gene: TRBV28
CDR3 length: 14
CDR3 protein: CASSFPDRPYEQYF
CDR3 DNA: TGTGCCAGCAGTTTCCCCGACAGGCCCTACGAGCAGTACTTC

clone size: NA
D gene: TRBD2
J gene: TRBJ2-3
V gene: TRBV27
CDR3 length: 15
CDR3 protein: CASTLSGRLRDTQYF
CDR3 DNA: TGTGCCAGCACTCTTAGCGGGAGGCTCCGCGATACGCAGTATTTT

clone size: NA
D gene: TRBD1
J gene: TRBJ1-6
V gene: TRBV2
CDR3 length: 14
CDR3 protein: CARRDRGNNSPLHF
CDR3 DNA: TGTGCCAGGAGGGACAGAGGGAACAATTCACCCCTCCACTTT

clone size: few
D gene: TRBD1
J gene: TRBJ2-4
V gene: TRBV28
CDR3 length: 15
CDR3 protein: CASSPGTGDLNIQYF
CDR3 DNA: TGTGCCAGCAGTCCCGGGACAGGGGACTTGAACATTCAGTACTTC

clone size: many
D gene: TRBD1
J gene: TRBJ2-7
V gene: TRBV27
CDR3 length: 14
CDR3 protein: CASKADTGVYEQYF
CDR3 DNA: TGTGCCAGCAAGGCCGATACAGGGGTCTACGAGCAGTACTTC

clone size: many
D gene: NA
J gene: TRBJ2-5
V gene: TRBV2
CDR3 length: 13
CDR3 protein: CASALELRETQYF
CDR3 DNA: TGTGCCAGCGCTCTAGAACTCCGAGAGACCCAGTACTTC

clone size: once
D gene: TRBD2
J gene: TRBJ2-7
V gene: TRBV6-5
CDR3 length: 14
CDR3 protein: CARGEAGALSEQYF
CDR3 DNA: TGTGCCAGGGGGGAAGCGGGAGCTTTAAGCGAGCAGTACTTC

clone size: NA
D gene: NA
J gene: TRBJ1-1
V gene: TRBV7-9
CDR3 length: 13
CDR3 protein: CASSLPSSIYAFF
CDR3 DNA: TGTGCCAGCAGCTTACCCTCGAGCATCTACGCTTTCTTT

clone size: NA
D gene: TRBD2
J gene: TRBJ2-1
V gene: TRBV7-6
CDR3 length: 16
CDR3 protein: CASSSLTSGRVNEQFF
CDR3 DNA: TGTGCCAGCAGCTCACTGACTAGCGGGAGGGTGAATGAGCAGTTCTTC